What follows are 31 T cell receptor beta chains derived from one specimen sequenced in a study of T cell responses to AZD1222 COVID-19 vaccine. Sequencing was performed with immunoSEQ multiplex PCR; in TCRdb, only in-frame clones are kept and a portion is missing. The top ten hold roughly 12% of the sample, which has 75,000 to 100,000 clones, 85% to 95% seen once. The source was peripheral blood, collected on day 0 of AZD1222 vaccination. The receptor set was obtained from an adult in good health.

The chain recombines TRBV10-3 with TRBJ1-1; TRBD1 matches 9 bases. The CDR3 totals 13 residues. The germline V gene encodes CDR1 ENHRY and CDR2 SYGVKD. V lost 4 bases, J lost 8 bases, and 5 bases stayed unmatched. In DNA form, the CDR3 reads TGTGCCATCAGTGCCGGGACAGGGACCGAAGCTTTCTTT. Amino acid sequence: CAISAGTGTEAFF.

The chain uses TRBV19 and TRBJ1-2; the D gene is possibly TRBD1 (5 bases). Deletions cut 3 bases from V and 7 bases from J, with 18 bases between. The CDR3 extends over 15 amino acids. Per germline, CDR1 LNHDA and CDR2 SQIVND (reference sequence). CDR3 sequence reads: CASSIKGALVAGYTF. Written as DNA, the CDR3 is TGTGCCAGTAGTATTAAAGGGGCCTTAGTCGCTGGCTACACCTTC.

The CDR3 DNA reads TGTGCCTGGACTTCAGGGATAGTCTCTGGAAACACCATATATTTT. The encoded protein is CAWTSGIVSGNTIYF. The chain employs TRBV30 and TRBJ1-3, with D maybe TRBD1 (5 bases). V gave up 4 bases and J gave up 0 bases, with 13 bases separating them. There are 15 residues in the CDR3. Germline V lookup: CDR1 GTSNPN, CDR2 SVGIG (reference sequence).

The gene calls are TRBV24-1 and TRBJ2-1, with D perhaps TRBD2 (7 bases). Trimming cost V 5 bases and J 8 bases, with 12 bases left between them. The germline V gene encodes CDR1 KGHDR and CDR2 SFDVKD. The CDR3 consists of 13 residues. The CDR3 DNA reads as TGTGCCACCAGTGTCCAGGGGAGGGATGAGCAGTTCTTC. As protein: CATSVQGRDEQFF.

The rearrangement links TRBV4-1 to TRBJ2-3, with D possibly being TRBD2 (5 bases). Trimming left V 6 bases short and J 1 base short, with 8 bases between. Germline V gene lookup returns CDR1 MGHRA and CDR2 YSYEKL. The CDR3 extends over 13 amino acids. CDR3 residues: CASRSRGTDTQYF. The DNA of the CDR3 is TGCGCCAGCAGGTCGAGGGGCACAGATACGCAGTATTTT.

This sequence joins TRBV4-1 and TRBJ2-5, with 12 positions matching TRBD2. The junction had 6 bases not matched to a gene; V was cut back by 0 bases and J by 4 bases. This CDR3 contains 17 residues. Germline V CDR1 and CDR2: MGHRA, YSYEKL. The CDR3 nucleotides are TGCGCCAGCAGCCAAGAAGGGATGACTAGCGGGGGAGAGACCCAGTACTTC. Translated, it gives CASSQEGMTSGGETQYF.

V and J are TRBV15 and TRBJ1-1, with TRBD1 matching 8 bases. Trimming cost V 5 bases and J 0 bases; bases outside gene matches: 5. The CDR3 length is 15 residues. Germline V lookup: CDR1 LNHNV, CDR2 YYDKDF (reference sequence). The CDR3 nucleotides read TGTGCCACCAGCTGGAGGACAGGGTTGAACACTGAAGCTTTCTTT. Amino acid sequence: CATSWRTGLNTEAFF.

This clone was seen just once. The V gene is TRBV11-3, the J gene TRBJ2-1, with 11 bases matching TRBD1. The CDR3 sequence is 15 residues long. Germline V gene sequence: CDR1 SGHNT, CDR2 YENEEA. V lost 5 bases to trimming and J lost 6 bases; unmatched junction nucleotides: 6. DNA for the CDR3: TGTGCCAGCAGCCTCGGGACAGGGGGTTTCAATGAGCAGTTCTTC. As protein: CASSLGTGGFNEQFF.

The genes are TRBV18 and TRBJ1-5; D is unresolved. Looked up from germline, CDR1 is KGHSH and CDR2 is LQKENI. This CDR3 comprises 13 residues. V was cut by 6 bases and J by 5 bases, with 11 bases left in between. CDR3 bases: TGTGCCAGCTCGGAAACCGCAGATCAGCCCCAGCATTTT. The encoded protein is CASSETADQPQHF. The complete variable domain, with remaining parts taken from reference TRBV18 and TRBJ1-5, reads NAGVMQNPRHLVRRRGQEARLRCSPMKGHSHVYWYRQLPEEGLKFMVYLQKENIIDESGMPKERFSAEFPKEGPSILRIQQVVRGDSAAYFCASSETADQPQHFGDGTRLSIL.

V gene TRBV7-2 combines with J gene TRBJ2-2, with D perhaps TRBD1 (5 bases). Trimming took 0 bases from V and 5 from J, leaving 7 bases between them. Germline loops: CDR1 SGHTA, CDR2 FQGNSA. The CDR3 length is 14 residues. In nucleotides, the CDR3 is TGTGCCAGCAGCTTAGCGAAGGGGACCGGGGAGCTGTTTTTT. This gives the protein CASSLAKGTGELFF.

The V and J genes are TRBV2 and TRBJ2-3; the D gene is possibly TRBD1 (6 bases). Looked up from germline, CDR1 is SNHLY and CDR2 is FYNNEI. Deletions cut 9 bases from V and 2 bases from J, with 24 bases between. The CDR3 has 17 residues. CDR3 region: CARHRDTKKSLTDTQYF. The CDR3 nucleotides are TGTGCCAGGCACCGGGACACCAAGAAGAGCCTCACAGATACGCAGTATTTT.

The chain uses TRBV13 and TRBJ1-5; 8 nucleotides match TRBD1. This CDR3 contains 15 residues. Germline V CDR1 and CDR2: PRHDT, FYEKMQ (reference sequence). V shed 5 bases, J shed 1 base, and the junction held 4 bases outside the gene matches. DNA for the CDR3: TGTGCCAGCAGCCGGGGACAGGCAAGCAATCAGCCCCAGCATTTT. This encodes CASSRGQASNQPQHF.

A single count supports this clone. This sequence joins TRBV9 and TRBJ2-5, with D hard to call. V was cut by 0 bases and J by 1 base, with 7 bases left in between. CDR1 SGDLS and CDR2 YYNGEE come from the germline V gene. CDR3 length equals 14 residues. Here the CDR3 reads CASSVEGSQETQYF. CDR3 coding DNA: TGTGCCAGCAGCGTAGAGGGCAGCCAAGAGACCCAGTACTTC. Full variable domain (remainder filled in from reference TRBV9 and TRBJ2-5): DSGVTQTPKHLITATGQRVTLRCSPRSGDLSVYWYQQSLDQGLQFLIQYYNGEERAKGNILERFSAQQFPDLHSELNLSSLELGDSALYFCASSVEGSQETQYFGPGTRLLVL.

The chain employs TRBV5-4 and TRBJ2-1; D is perhaps TRBD1 (6 bases). V was pared by 0 bases and J by 0 bases, with 10 bases between. The CDR3 contains 16 residues. Germline CDR1 reads SGHNT; CDR2 reads YYREEE (reference sequence). The CDR3 DNA reads as TGTGCCAGCAGCTTGGGGGGGCCTAGCTCCTACAATGAGCAGTTCTTC. Translation gives CASSLGGPSSYNEQFF. Full variable domain (outside the CDR3, taken from reference TRBV5-4 and TRBJ2-1): ETGVTQSPTHLIKTRGQQVTLRCSSQSGHNTVSWYQQALGQGPQFIFQYYREEENGRGNFPPRFSGLQFPNYSSELNVNALELDDSALYLCASSLGGPSSYNEQFFGPGTRLTVL.

The chain joins TRBV6-6 to TRBJ1-5; D call uncertain. V was trimmed by 5 bases and J by 2 bases, leaving 13 bases between them. Germline-derived CDR1 and CDR2 are MNHNY and SVGAGI (reference sequence). The CDR3 has 15 residues. The CDR3 reads CASSLHPLGNQPQHF. Written as DNA, the CDR3 is TGTGCCAGCAGTCTACACCCTTTAGGCAATCAGCCCCAGCATTTT.

The chain combines TRBV5-1 with TRBJ1-2; tentatively, D is TRBD1 (5 bases). This CDR3 has 13 residues. Germline V gives CDR1 SGHRS, CDR2 YFSETQ. Trimming stripped 0 bases from V and 8 bases from J, with 11 bases between. CDR3 coding DNA: TGCGCCAGCAGCTTGGAAGGGGTAGACGGCTACACCTTC. Residues: CASSLEGVDGYTF.

This chain joins TRBV11-2 and TRBJ2-3; TRBD2 matches at 8 bases. Germline V gene lookup returns CDR1 SGHAT and CDR2 FQNNGV. The CDR3 spans 13 residues. Germline trimming cut 10 bases from V and 3 bases from J; bases unmatched to any gene: 6. The DNA of the CDR3 is TGTGCCAATAAGGAGCGGGGGACAGATACGCAGTATTTT. This encodes CANKERGTDTQYF.

The V gene is TRBV3-1 (or the pseudogene TRBV3-2), the J gene TRBJ1-3; maybe TRBD1 (5 bases). This CDR3 has 16 residues. Germline CDR1 and CDR2: LGHDT and YNNKEL (reference sequence). V was pared by 3 bases and J by 0 bases, with 12 bases between. In DNA form, the CDR3 reads TGTGCCAGCAGCCAGAGACAGATTACCTCTGGAAACACCATATATTTT. Its protein is CASSQRQITSGNTIYF.

V gene TRBV5-1 combines with J gene TRBJ2-5; perhaps TRBD1 as D (5 bases). This CDR3 region has 15 residues. Germline CDR1 and CDR2: SGHRS and YFSETQ. V shed 1 base and J shed 4 bases, with 14 bases lying between them. The chain's CDR3 is CASSLSRGMGETQYF. The CDR3 DNA reads as TGCGCCAGCAGCTTGTCTAGGGGTATGGGAGAGACCCAGTACTTC.

The rearrangement joins TRBV7-9 to TRBJ1-5; D possibly corresponds to TRBD1 (5 bases). Germline V gene data show CDR1 as SEHNR and CDR2 as FQNEAQ (reference sequence). There are 17 residues in the CDR3. The V end lost 5 bases, the J end lost 11 bases, and 28 bases lay between the germline ends. Written as DNA, the CDR3 is TGTGCCAGCAGCGTACTGGGAGGGGCCGCCGGTTCCTCGGCCCAGCATTTT. Protein sequence: CASSVLGGAAGSSAQHF.

The chain links TRBV19 to TRBJ1-2; the D gene is possibly TRBD1 (5 bases). Looked up from germline, CDR1 is LNHDA and CDR2 is SQIVND (reference sequence). The length of the CDR3 is 15 residues. Trimming took off 0 bases at V and 8 bases at J, with 16 bases between the two ends. The CDR3 sequence: CASSIEAGLLEGYTF. As DNA, the CDR3 is TGTGCCAGTAGTATAGAGGCAGGGTTACTGGAAGGCTACACCTTC.

This clone was seen only a few times. The rearrangement joins TRBV5-6 to TRBJ1-5, with unresolved D. The CDR3 spans 15 residues. Germline-derived CDR1 and CDR2 are SGHDT and YYEEEE. V dropped 2 bases and J dropped 2 bases, with 11 bases sitting between them. In DNA, the CDR3 is TGTGCCAGCAGCTTAGGTGGGTTTCGCAATCAGCCCCAGCATTTT. Translated, it gives CASSLGGFRNQPQHF.

The chain recombines TRBV7-2 with TRBJ2-7; TRBD1 is a possible D gene (6 bases). The V gene's germline CDR1 is SGHTA and CDR2 FQGNSA. The CDR3 has 14 residues. V was clipped by 5 bases and J by 3 bases, with 14 bases between them. The CDR3 loop is CASSHRQEHYEQYF. The CDR3 region has the DNA TGTGCCAGCAGCCACAGACAGGAACACTACGAGCAGTACTTC. Combining the CDR3 with reference TRBV7-2 and TRBJ2-7 gives the whole variable domain GAGVSQSPSNKVTEKGKDVELRCDPISGHTALYWYRQSLGQGLEFLIYFQGNSAPDKSGLPSDRFSAERTGGSVSTLTIQRTQQEDSAVYLCASSHRQEHYEQYFGPGTRLTVT.

The chain recombines TRBV2 with TRBJ1-5, with unresolved D. V was trimmed by 3 bases and J by 4 bases, leaving 4 bases between them. Germline V gene lookup returns CDR1 SNHLY and CDR2 FYNNEI. The CDR3 length is 12 residues. The CDR3 reads CASSEANQPQHF. The DNA for the CDR3 is TGTGCCAGCAGTGAGGCAAATCAGCCCCAGCATTTT.

This chain uses TRBV9 with TRBJ1-3; D call uncertain. The CDR3 extends over 16 amino acids. V was shortened by 3 bases and J by 0 bases, with 13 bases between the two germline ends. Germline values: CDR1 SGDLS, CDR2 YYNGEE. CDR3 amino acids: CASSGGDGYSGNTIYF. The CDR3 DNA follows: TGTGCCAGCAGCGGGGGAGACGGTTACTCTGGAAACACCATATATTTT.

This clone was detected only once. The rearrangement joins TRBV27 to TRBJ2-3; D is unresolved. Germline V gives CDR1 MNHEY, CDR2 SMNVEV (reference sequence). V was clipped by 4 bases and J by 2 bases, with 4 bases between them. The CDR3 extends over 12 amino acids. As DNA, the CDR3 is TGTGCCAGCAGTTCCAACACAGATACGCAGTATTTT. Protein product: CASSSNTDTQYF.

This chain connects TRBV12-3 or TRBV12-4 to TRBJ2-7; perhaps TRBD1 as D (6 bases). This CDR3 is 13 amino acids long. Between the trimmed V and J ends, which lost 1 base and 6 bases, there was a span of 10 bases. CDR3 protein: CASSLGDKGEQYF. In DNA, the CDR3 is TGTGCCAGCAGTTTAGGGGACAAAGGCGAGCAGTACTTC.

The CDR3 reads CASSQPTGGMTEAFF. DNA of the CDR3: TGTGCCAGCAGCCAACCAACTGGGGGGATGACTGAAGCTTTCTTT. J is TRBJ1-1 and V is TRBV4-2, with a tentative D call TRBD1 (5 bases). Trimming removed 2 bases at V and 5 bases at J, with 15 bases between. Germline-derived CDR1 and CDR2 are LGHNA and YNFKEQ. The CDR3 consists of 15 residues.

J is TRBJ1-1 and V is TRBV2, with D possibly matching TRBD1 (5 bases). Trimming cost V 4 bases and J 1 base, with 7 bases left between them. The CDR3 contains 13 residues. CDR1 is SNHLY and CDR2 is FYNNEI in the germline V gene. This chain's CDR3 is CASSADTNTEAFF. In DNA form, the CDR3 reads TGTGCCAGCAGTGCGGACACGAACACTGAAGCTTTCTTT.

This chain connects TRBV25-1 to TRBJ1-2; tentatively, D is TRBD1 (6 bases). The V and J ends lost 3 bases and 8 bases respectively, with 13 bases between them. The CDR3 spans 13 residues. Germline V lookup: CDR1 MGHDK, CDR2 SYGVNS. The CDR3 here is CASSEGRGGGYTF. The CDR3 nucleotides read TGTGCCAGCAGTGAGGGCAGGGGCGGCGGCTACACCTTC.

This chain joins TRBV18 and TRBJ2-2; TRBD1 matches 7 bases. V gave up 5 bases and J gave up 2 bases; unmatched junction bases: 5. The CDR3 is 15 residues long. Per the germline V gene, CDR1 is KGHSH and CDR2 is LQKENI. CDR3 amino acids: CASSRDRRNTGELFF. The CDR3 bases are TGTGCCAGCTCAAGGGACAGAAGAAACACCGGGGAGCTGTTTTTT.